This TCR beta chain was documented in a study of blood T cell repertoires in COVID-19. Across the whole study: Samples taken during acute and convalescent COVID-19 were collected in the United States, Italy and Spain.

Generated by immunoSEQ multiplex PCR, the TCRdb table keeps only in-frame clones and is missing some. This sample has about 110,000 clones, with roughly 80% found just once. Concerning this clone itself: Other DNA sequences from this sample encode an identical CDR3 as well.

The CDR3 is made up of 16 amino acids. Per the germline V gene, CDR1 is SGDLS and CDR2 is YYNGEE. Trimming removed 0 bases from V and 0 bases from J; junction bases left unmatched: 3. The rearrangement joins TRBV9 to TRBJ2-1; 7 nucleotides align to TRBD1. Sequenced material: peripheral blood. The receptor's source is an elderly woman with acute or convalescent COVID-19. The CDR3 region is CASSVGSGGSYNEQFF. The CDR3 nucleotides are TGTGCCAGCAGCGTAGGGTCAGGGGGCTCCTACAATGAGCAGTTCTTC.